This T cell receptor (beta chain) was sequenced in a study of cytomegalovirus exposure and HLA in healthy donors. Whole-study results and caveats: Overall, approximately 150 TCR beta chains were annotated as cytomegalovirus-associated. A later analysis linked a missense variant in DCLRE1C to the trimming of TCR beta V and J genes.

PCR employed 60 Vbeta and 13 Jbeta primers. Measured with immunoSEQ multiplex PCR; TCRdb has only the in-frame clones, and not every one. Its clone listing holds under 200,000 clones. For this clone: Its antigen is unidentified.

Germline CDR1 is SGHTA and CDR2 is FQGNSA. V lost 0 bases to trimming and J lost 6 bases; unmatched junction nucleotides: 6. The CDR3 loop spans 16 amino acids. This receptor was identified in a woman aged 18 to 35 in good health and CMV-seropositive. The material sequenced was PBMCs. The chain is built from TRBV7-2 and TRBJ2-2, with 8 nucleotides matching TRBD1. The CDR3 bases are TGTGCCAGCAGCTTAGCGCGACAGGGGTTCGCCGGGGAGCTGTTTTTT. This gives the protein CASSLARQGFAGELFF.